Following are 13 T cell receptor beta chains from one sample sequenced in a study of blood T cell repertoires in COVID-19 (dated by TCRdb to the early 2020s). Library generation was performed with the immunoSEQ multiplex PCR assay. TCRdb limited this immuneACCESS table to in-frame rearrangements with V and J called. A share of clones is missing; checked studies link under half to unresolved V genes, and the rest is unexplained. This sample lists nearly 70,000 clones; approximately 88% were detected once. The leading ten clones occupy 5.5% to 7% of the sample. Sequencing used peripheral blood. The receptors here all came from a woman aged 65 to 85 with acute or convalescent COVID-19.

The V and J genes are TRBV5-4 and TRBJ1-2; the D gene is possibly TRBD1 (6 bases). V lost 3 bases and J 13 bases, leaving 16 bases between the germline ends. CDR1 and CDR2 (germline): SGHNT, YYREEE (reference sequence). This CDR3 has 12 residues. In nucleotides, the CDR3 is TGTGCCAGCAGCTGGAACAGGGAGGGAGGCACCTTC. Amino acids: CASSWNREGGTF. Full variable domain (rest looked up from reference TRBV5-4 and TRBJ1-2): ETGVTQSPTHLIKTRGQQVTLRCSSQSGHNTVSWYQQALGQGPQFIFQYYREEENGRGNFPPRFSGLQFPNYSSELNVNALELDDSALYLCASSWNREGGTFGSGTRLTVV.

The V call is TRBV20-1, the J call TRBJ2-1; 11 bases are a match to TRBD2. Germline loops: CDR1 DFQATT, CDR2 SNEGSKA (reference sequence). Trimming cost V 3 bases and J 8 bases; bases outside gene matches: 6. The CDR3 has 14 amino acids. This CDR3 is CSASKLAGVDEQFF. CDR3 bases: TGCAGTGCTAGTAAACTAGCGGGAGTCGATGAGCAGTTCTTC.

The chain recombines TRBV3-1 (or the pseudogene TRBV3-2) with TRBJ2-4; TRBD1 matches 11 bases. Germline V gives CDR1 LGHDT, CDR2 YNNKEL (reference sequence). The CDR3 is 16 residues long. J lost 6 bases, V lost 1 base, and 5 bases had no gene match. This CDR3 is CASSQGGGTGGNIQYF. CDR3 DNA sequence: TGTGCCAGCAGCCAAGGAGGAGGGACAGGGGGAAACATTCAGTACTTC.

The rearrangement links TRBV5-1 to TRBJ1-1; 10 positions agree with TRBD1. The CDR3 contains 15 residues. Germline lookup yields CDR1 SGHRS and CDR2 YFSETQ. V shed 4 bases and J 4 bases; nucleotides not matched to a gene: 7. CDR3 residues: CASSTRDRGGTEAFF. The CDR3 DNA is TGCGCCAGCAGCACCCGGGACAGGGGAGGCACTGAAGCTTTCTTT. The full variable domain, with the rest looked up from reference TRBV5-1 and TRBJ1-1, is KAGVTQTPRYLIKTRGQQVTLSCSPISGHRSVSWYQQTPGQGLQFLFEYFSETQRNKGNFPGRFSGRQFSNSRSEMNVSTLELGDSALYLCASSTRDRGGTEAFFGQGTRLTVV.

This CDR3 is CASSPGSYGYTF. In DNA form, the CDR3 reads TGTGCCAGCAGCCCGGGGAGTTATGGCTACACCTTC. This chain uses TRBV5-6 with TRBJ1-2; D unresolved. Germline V gene lookup returns CDR1 SGHDT and CDR2 YYEEEE. V lost 4 bases to trimming and J lost 5 bases, with 9 bases between them. The CDR3 is 12 residues long. The full variable domain, in which reference TRBV5-6 and TRBJ1-2 provide the parts outside the CDR3, is DAGVTQSPTHLIKTRGQQVTLRCSPKSGHDTVSWYQQALGQGPQFIFQYYEEEERQRGNFPDRFSGHQFPNYSSELNVNALLLGDSALYLCASSPGSYGYTFGSGTRLTVV.

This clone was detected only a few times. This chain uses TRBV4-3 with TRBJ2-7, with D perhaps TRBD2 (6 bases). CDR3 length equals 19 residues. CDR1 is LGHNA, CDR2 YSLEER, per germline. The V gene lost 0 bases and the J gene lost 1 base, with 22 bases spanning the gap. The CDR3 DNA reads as TGCGCCAGCAGCCAAGAGCGGGGCGCCCAGCGGGCGGATTCCTACGAGCAGTACTTC. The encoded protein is CASSQERGAQRADSYEQYF.

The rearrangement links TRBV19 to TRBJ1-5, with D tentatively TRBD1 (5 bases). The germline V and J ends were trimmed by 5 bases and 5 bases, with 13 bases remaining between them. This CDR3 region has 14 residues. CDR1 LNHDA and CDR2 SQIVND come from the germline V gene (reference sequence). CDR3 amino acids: CASSFSGLYQPQHF. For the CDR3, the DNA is TGTGCCAGTAGTTTCTCAGGGTTATATCAGCCCCAGCATTTT.

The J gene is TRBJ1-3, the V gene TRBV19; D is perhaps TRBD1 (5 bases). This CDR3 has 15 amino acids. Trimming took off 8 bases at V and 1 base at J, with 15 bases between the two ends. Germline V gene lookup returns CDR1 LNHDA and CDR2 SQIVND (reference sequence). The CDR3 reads CASAEAGTSGNTIYF. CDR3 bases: TGTGCCAGTGCCGAGGCAGGGACTTCTGGAAACACCATATATTTT. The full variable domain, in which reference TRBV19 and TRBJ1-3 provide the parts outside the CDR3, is DGGITQSPKYLFRKEGQNVTLSCEQNLNHDAMYWYRQDPGQGLRLIYYSQIVNDFQKGDIAEGYSVSREKKESFPLTVTSAQKNPTAFYLCASAEAGTSGNTIYFGEGSWLTVV.

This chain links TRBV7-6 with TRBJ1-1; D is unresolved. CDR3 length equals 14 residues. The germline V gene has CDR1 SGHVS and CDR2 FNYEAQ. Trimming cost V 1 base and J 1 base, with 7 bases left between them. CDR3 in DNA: TGTGCCAGCAGCTTAGTCAGAAAGAACACTGAAGCTTTCTTT. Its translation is CASSLVRKNTEAFF.

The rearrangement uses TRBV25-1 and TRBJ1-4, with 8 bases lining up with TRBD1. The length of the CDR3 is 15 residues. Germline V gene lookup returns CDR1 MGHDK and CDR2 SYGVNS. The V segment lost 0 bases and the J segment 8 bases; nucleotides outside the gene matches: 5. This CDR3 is CASSEYRTGSEKLFF. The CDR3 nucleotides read TGTGCCAGCAGTGAATACCGGACAGGGTCCGAAAAACTGTTTTTT.

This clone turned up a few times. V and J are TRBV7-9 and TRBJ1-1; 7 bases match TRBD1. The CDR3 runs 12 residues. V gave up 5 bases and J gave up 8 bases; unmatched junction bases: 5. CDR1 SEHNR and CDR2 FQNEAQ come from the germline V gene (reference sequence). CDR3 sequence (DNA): TGTGCCAGCAGCGTTACAGGGGAGGAAGCTTTCTTT. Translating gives CASSVTGEEAFF.

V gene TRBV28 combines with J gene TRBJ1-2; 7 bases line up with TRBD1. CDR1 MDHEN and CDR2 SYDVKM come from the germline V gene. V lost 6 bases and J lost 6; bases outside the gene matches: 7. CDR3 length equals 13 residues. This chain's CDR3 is CASSRDRVNGYTF. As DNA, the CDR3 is TGTGCCAGCAGCCGAGACAGGGTGAATGGCTACACCTTC.

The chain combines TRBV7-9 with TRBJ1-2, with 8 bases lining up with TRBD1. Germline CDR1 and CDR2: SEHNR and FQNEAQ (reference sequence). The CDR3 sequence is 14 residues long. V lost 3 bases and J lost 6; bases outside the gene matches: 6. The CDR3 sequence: CASSFSWTGNGYTF. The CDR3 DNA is TGTGCCAGCAGCTTCTCTTGGACAGGGAATGGCTACACCTTC.